Listed here are 9 T cell receptor beta chains from one sample, sequenced in a study of T cells in Graves' hyperthyroidism and ophthalmopathy (dated by TCRdb to the late 2010s). The method was multiplex PCR. Instrument used: Illumina HiSeq 2000. Amplification of TCR beta CDR3 regions was carried out from RNA transcripts. A first-round RT-PCR of the TCR CDR3 used the HTBI primer set with the Qiagen OneStep RT-PCR kit. TCRdb trimmed the raw reads at Q25, called clones with MiXCR and kept productive beta chains. Each CDR3 protein gets just one entry, which takes the most common genes and DNA from the rows behind it. The sample includes over 300,000 distinct CDR3 sequences, with around 14% observed a single time. The top ten hold roughly 11% of the sample. The sample was blood. These receptors came from a woman aged 55-75 years with Graves' hyperthyroidism.

This clonotype was seen repeatedly, ten times or more. The rearrangement joins TRBV12-3 or TRBV12-4 to TRBJ2-7; D not certain. V was pared by 8 bases and J by 0 bases, with 8 bases between. The CDR3 is 12 residues long. The CDR3 sequence is CASGRTSYEQYF. CDR3 coding DNA: TGTGCCAGCGGTCGGACCTCCTACGAGCAGTACTTC.

This clonotype has just a few counts. The V and J genes are TRBV15 and TRBJ2-5; D is undetermined. Germline lookup yields CDR1 LNHNV and CDR2 YYDKDF (reference sequence). This CDR3 has 15 residues. V was trimmed by 1 base and J by 0 bases, leaving 9 bases between them. As DNA, the CDR3 is TGTGCCACCAGCAGAGGCTCCCAGTACCAAGAGACCCAGTACTTC. Its protein product is CATSRGSQYQETQYF.

This clonotype was observed a few times. This chain links TRBV5-1 with TRBJ2-1; 11 nucleotides line up with TRBD2. The CDR3 runs 15 residues. Germline-derived CDR1 and CDR2 are SGHRS and YFSETQ. Germline trimming cut 6 bases from V and 7 bases from J; bases unmatched to any gene: 9. DNA for the CDR3: TGCGCCAGCAACTTAGCGGGAGGGCCGGGGAATGAGCAGTTCTTC. The encoded protein is CASNLAGGPGNEQFF.

This clonotype was seen many times. The rearrangement joins TRBV30 to TRBJ1-5; 8 bases match TRBD1. This CDR3 has 14 amino acids. The J segment lost 5 bases and the V segment lost 1 base, leaving 4 bases of the junction unmatched. Germline-derived CDR1 and CDR2 are GTSNPN and SVGIG (reference sequence). The CDR3 is CAWSGDRSHQPQHF. Here the CDR3 DNA reads TGTGCCTGGAGTGGGGACAGGTCACATCAGCCCCAGCATTTT.

There are many counts of this clonotype. The V and J genes are TRBV6-1 and TRBJ2-7; D is possibly TRBD2 (6 bases). Germline V CDR1 and CDR2: MNHNS, SASEGT. There are 14 residues in the CDR3. Between the trimmed V and J ends, which lost 6 bases and 3 bases, there was a span of 15 bases. The CDR3 DNA is TGTGCCAGCAGCCGAGCGGGTCCGAACTACGAGCAGTACTTC. It is translated as CASSRAGPNYEQYF.

The table lists this clonotype with many counts. This chain links TRBV18 with TRBJ2-5; TRBD2 aligns across 8 bases. The J segment lost 2 bases and the V segment lost 8 bases, leaving 13 bases of the junction unmatched. The germline gives CDR1 KGHSH, CDR2 LQKENI. This CDR3 contains 16 residues. The CDR3 sequence is CASTSSGTRRQETQYF. The DNA of the CDR3 is TGTGCCAGCACGTCTTCCGGGACTAGAAGGCAAGAGACCCAGTACTTC.

V and J are TRBV12-3 or TRBV12-4 and TRBJ2-7; TRBD1 aligns across 10 bases. This CDR3 is 15 amino acids long. After removal of 4 bases from V and 5 bases from J, the junction contained 8 bases not matched to a gene. CDR3: CASSSPGTGVDEQYF. DNA for the CDR3: TGTGCCAGCAGTTCTCCCGGGACAGGGGTCGACGAGCAGTACTTC.

This clonotype was recorded at least ten times. The chain links TRBV2 to TRBJ2-2; 12 bases align to TRBD1. The germline V gene encodes CDR1 SNHLY and CDR2 FYNNEI. The CDR3 extends over 14 amino acids. V shed 11 bases, J shed 3 bases, and the junction held 4 bases outside the gene matches. The DNA of the CDR3 is TGTGCCCCCCGGGACAGGGGGCACACCGGGGAGCTGTTTTTT. Translation gives CAPRDRGHTGELFF.

This clonotype has ten or more counts. The V and J genes are TRBV18 and TRBJ2-3, with TRBD1 as a possible D gene (6 bases). The V end was cut by 3 bases, the J end by 0 bases, with 10 bases between. The CDR3 totals 15 residues. Germline CDR1 and CDR2: KGHSH and LQKENI. In DNA, the CDR3 is TGTGCCAGCTCACCGGACAGCGCTAGCACAGATACGCAGTATTTT. This translates into CASSPDSASTDTQYF.